The T cell receptor (beta chain) under discussion was sequenced for a study of cytomegalovirus exposure and HLA in healthy donors. Broader study findings: As confirmed in vitro, a few CMV-associated chains were specific for CMV antigens. The study designated fewer than 200 TCR beta chains cytomegalovirus-associated.

Trimming cost V 3 bases and J 1 base; bases outside gene matches: 14. Per the germline V gene, CDR1 is LNHDA and CDR2 is SQIVND (reference sequence). The CDR3 runs 20 residues. The donors formed part of the roughly 110-subject validation cohort, distinct from the roughly 660-subject first cohort. Worth noting for this clone: What it recognizes is unknown.

Method: immunoSEQ multiplex PCR; TCRdb's copy keeps in-frame clones and lacks some. Among some 43,000 clones listed, roughly 92% were seen once. The chain employs TRBV19 and TRBJ2-1, with 11 nucleotides matching TRBD2. The sequence derives from a man younger than 35 in good health and CMV-seronegative. Material for sequencing was PBMCs. CDR3 coding DNA: TGTGCCAGTAGTATTGAAGCCCTAGCGGGAGGCCCAAGTTCCTACAATGAGCAGTTCTTC. Amino acids: CASSIEALAGGPSSYNEQFF.